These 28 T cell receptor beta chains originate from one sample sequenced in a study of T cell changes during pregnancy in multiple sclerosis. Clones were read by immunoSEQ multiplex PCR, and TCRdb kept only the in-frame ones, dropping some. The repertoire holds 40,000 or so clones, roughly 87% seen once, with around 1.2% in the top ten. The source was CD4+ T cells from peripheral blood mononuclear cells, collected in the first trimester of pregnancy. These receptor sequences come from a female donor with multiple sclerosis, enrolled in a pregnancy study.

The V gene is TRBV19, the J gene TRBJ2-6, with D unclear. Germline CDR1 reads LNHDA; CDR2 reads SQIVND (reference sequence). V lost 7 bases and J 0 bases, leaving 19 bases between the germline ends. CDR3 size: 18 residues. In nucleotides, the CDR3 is TGTGCCAGTACCACTCTAAGACAAACTCTCTCTGGGGCCAACGTCCTGACTTTC. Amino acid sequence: CASTTLRQTLSGANVLTF.

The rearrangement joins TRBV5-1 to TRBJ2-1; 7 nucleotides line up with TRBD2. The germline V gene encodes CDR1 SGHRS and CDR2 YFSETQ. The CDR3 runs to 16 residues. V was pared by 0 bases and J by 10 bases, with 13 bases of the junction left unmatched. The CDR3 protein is CASSLEGGSVLREQFF. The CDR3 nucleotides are TGCGCCAGCAGCTTGGAAGGCGGGAGTGTTTTGCGGGAGCAGTTCTTC. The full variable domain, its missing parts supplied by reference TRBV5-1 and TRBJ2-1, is KAGVTQTPRYLIKTRGQQVTLSCSPISGHRSVSWYQQTPGQGLQFLFEYFSETQRNKGNFPGRFSGRQFSNSRSEMNVSTLELGDSALYLCASSLEGGSVLREQFFGPGTRLTVL.

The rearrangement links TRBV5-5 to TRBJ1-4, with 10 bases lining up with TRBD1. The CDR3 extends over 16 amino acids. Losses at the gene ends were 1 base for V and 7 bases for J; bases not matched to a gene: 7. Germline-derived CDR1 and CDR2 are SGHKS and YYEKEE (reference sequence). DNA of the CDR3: TGTGCCAGCAGCTTGTTTTGGGGGACAGGGGCTGAAAAACTGTTTTTT. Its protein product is CASSLFWGTGAEKLFF.

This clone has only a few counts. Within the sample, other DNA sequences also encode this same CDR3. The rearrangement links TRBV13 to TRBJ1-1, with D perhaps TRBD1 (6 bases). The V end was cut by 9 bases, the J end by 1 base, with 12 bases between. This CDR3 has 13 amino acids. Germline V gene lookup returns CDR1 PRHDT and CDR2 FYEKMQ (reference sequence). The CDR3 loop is CASSLDRNTEAFF. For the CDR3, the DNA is TGTGCCAGTTCATTGGACAGGAACACTGAAGCTTTCTTT.

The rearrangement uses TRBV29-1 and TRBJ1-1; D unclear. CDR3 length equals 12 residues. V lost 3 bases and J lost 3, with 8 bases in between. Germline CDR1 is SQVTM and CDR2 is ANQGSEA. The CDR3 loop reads CSVDRFYTEAFF. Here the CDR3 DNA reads TGCAGCGTTGACAGGTTTTACACTGAAGCTTTCTTT. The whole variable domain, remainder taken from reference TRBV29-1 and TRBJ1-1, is SAVISQKPSRDICQRGTSLTIQCQVDSQVTMMFWYRQQPGQSLTLIATANQGSEATYESGFVIDKFPISRPNLTFSTLTVSNMSPEDSSIYLCSVDRFYTEAFFGQGTRLTVV.

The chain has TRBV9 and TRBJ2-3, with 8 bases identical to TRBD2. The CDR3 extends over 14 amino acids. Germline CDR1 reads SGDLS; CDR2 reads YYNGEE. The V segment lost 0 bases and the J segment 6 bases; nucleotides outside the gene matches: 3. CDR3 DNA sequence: TGTGCCAGCAGCGTAGCCCAGCGGGAGGATACGCAGTATTTT. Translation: CASSVAQREDTQYF.

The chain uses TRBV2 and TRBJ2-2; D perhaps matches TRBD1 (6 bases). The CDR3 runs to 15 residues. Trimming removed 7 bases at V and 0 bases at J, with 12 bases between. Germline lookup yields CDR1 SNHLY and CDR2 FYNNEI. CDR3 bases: TGTGCCAGCATAGGGACATTCGCGAACACCGGGGAGCTGTTTTTT. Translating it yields CASIGTFANTGELFF.

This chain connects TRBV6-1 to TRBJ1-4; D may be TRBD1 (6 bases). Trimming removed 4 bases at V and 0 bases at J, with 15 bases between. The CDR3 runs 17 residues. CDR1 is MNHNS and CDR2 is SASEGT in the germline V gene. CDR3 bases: TGTGCCAGCAGTGGGCGTGGGACATCTTCAACTAATGAAAAACTGTTTTTT. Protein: CASSGRGTSSTNEKLFF.

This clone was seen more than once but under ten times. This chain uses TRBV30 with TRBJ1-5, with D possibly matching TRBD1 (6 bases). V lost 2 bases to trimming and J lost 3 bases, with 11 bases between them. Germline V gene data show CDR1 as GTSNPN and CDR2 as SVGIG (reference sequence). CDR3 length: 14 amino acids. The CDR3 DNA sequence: TGTGCCTGGAGTCGGACAGAAGACAATCAGCCCCAGCATTTT. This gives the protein CAWSRTEDNQPQHF.

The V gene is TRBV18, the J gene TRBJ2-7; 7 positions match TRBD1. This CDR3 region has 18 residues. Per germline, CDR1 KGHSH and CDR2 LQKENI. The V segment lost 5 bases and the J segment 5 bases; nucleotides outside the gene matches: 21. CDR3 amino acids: CASSSARRAASDRNEQYF. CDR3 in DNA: TGTGCCAGCTCATCAGCACGAAGGGCCGCGTCGGACAGGAACGAGCAGTACTTC.

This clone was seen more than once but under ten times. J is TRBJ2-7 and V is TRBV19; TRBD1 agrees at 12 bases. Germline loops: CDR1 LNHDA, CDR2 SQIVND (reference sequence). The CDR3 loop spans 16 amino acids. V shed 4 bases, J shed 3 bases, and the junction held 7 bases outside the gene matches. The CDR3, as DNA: TGTGCCAGTAGTAATCCAGGGACAGGGGGCGGCTACGAGCAGTACTTC. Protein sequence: CASSNPGTGGGYEQYF.

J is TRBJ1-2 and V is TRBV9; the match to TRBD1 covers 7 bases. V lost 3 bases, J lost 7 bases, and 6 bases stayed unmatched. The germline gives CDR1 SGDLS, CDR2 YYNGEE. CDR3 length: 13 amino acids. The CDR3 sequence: CASSALTGLGYTF. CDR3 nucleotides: TGTGCCAGCAGCGCACTGACAGGGCTTGGCTACACCTTC.

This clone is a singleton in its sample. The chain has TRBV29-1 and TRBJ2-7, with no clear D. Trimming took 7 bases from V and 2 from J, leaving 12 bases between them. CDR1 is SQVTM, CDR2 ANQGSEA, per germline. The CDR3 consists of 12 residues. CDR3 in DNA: TGCAGCGCCGATGACTCAGCCTACGAGCAGTACTTC. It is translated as CSADDSAYEQYF.

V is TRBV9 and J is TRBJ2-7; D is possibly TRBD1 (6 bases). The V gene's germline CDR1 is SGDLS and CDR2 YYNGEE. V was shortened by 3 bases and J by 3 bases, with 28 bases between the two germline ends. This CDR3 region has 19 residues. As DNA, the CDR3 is TGTGCCAGCAGCGCCCCCCGGGTGTACAGGGCGGTTTTGGTCTACGAGCAGTACTTC. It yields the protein CASSAPRVYRAVLVYEQYF.

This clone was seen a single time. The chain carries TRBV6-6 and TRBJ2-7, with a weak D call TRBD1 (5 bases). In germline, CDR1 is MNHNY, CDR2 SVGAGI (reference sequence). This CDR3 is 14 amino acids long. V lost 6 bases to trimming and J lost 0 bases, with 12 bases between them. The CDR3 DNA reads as TGTGCCAGCAGCCCCAGGGTGAGCTCCTACGAGCAGTACTTC. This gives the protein CASSPRVSSYEQYF.

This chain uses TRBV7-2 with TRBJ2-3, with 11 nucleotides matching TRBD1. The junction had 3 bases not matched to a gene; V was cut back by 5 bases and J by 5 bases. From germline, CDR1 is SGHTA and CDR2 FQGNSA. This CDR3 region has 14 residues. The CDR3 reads CASSKGQGVDTQYF. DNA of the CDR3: TGTGCCAGCAGCAAGGGACAGGGGGTAGATACGCAGTATTTT.

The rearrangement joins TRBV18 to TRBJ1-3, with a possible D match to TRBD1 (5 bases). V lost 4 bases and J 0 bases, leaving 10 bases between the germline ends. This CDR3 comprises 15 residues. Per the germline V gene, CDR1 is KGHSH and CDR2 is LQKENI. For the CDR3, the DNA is TGTGCCAGCTCACAGCAGGACACCTCTGGAAACACCATATATTTT. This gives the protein CASSQQDTSGNTIYF.

The CDR3 loop is CASRDPTGLNTEAFF. CDR3 in DNA: TGTGCCAGCAGGGACCCGACAGGGCTGAACACTGAAGCTTTCTTT. The chain employs TRBV5-6 and TRBJ1-1; 7 bases align to TRBD1. The CDR3 contains 15 residues. In germline, CDR1 is SGHDT, CDR2 YYEEEE. V shed 5 bases, J shed 0 bases, and the junction held 7 bases outside the gene matches.

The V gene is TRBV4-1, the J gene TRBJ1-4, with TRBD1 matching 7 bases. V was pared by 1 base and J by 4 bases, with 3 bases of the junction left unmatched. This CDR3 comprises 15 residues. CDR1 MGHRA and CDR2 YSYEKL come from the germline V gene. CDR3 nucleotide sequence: TGCGCCAGCAGCCAAGGGGGACAGATTAATGAAAAACTGTTTTTT. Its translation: CASSQGGQINEKLFF.

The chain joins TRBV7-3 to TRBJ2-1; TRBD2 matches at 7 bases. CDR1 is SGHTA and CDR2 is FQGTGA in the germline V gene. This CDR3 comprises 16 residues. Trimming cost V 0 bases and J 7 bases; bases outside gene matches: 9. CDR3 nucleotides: TGTGCCAGCAGCTTAACCCTGCGGGAGCTCGGTAATGAGCAGTTCTTC. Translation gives CASSLTLRELGNEQFF.

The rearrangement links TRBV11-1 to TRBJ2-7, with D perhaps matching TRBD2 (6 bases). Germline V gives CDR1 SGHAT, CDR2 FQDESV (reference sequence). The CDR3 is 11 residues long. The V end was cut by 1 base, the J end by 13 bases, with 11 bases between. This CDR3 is CASSLGGDPYF. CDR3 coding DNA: TGTGCCAGCAGCTTAGGGGGGGATCCTTACTTC.

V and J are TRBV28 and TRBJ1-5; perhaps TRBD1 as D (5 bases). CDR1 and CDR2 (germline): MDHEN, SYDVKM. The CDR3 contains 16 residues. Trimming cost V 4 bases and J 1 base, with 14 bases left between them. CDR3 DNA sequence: TGTGCCAGCAGTTCCCAGGGAACACGGAGCAATCAGCCCCAGCATTTT. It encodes CASSSQGTRSNQPQHF.

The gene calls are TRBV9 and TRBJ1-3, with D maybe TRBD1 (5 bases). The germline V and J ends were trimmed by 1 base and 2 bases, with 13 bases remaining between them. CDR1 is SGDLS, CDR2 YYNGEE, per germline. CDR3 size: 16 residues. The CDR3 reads CASSVWDSGPGNTIYF. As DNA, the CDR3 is TGTGCCAGCAGCGTATGGGACTCAGGCCCTGGAAACACCATATATTTT.

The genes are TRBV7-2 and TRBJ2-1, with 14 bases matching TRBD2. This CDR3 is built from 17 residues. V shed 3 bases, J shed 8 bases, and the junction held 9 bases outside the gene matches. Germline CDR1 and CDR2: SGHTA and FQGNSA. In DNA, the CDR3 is TGTGCCAGCAGCTTGCAGGGGACTAGCGGGAGCTCTGATGAGCAGTTCTTC. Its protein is CASSLQGTSGSSDEQFF.

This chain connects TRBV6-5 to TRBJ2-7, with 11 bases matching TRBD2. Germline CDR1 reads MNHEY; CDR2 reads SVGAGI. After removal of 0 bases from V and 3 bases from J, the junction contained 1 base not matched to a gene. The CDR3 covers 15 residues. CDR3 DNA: TGTGCCAGCAGTTACTCGACTAGCGGGATCTACGAGCAGTACTTC. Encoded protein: CASSYSTSGIYEQYF.

The CDR3 loop reads CASSPHPIAGASEQFF. For the CDR3, the DNA is TGTGCCAGCAGCCCCCACCCGATAGCGGGAGCCTCTGAGCAGTTCTTC. V is TRBV7-2 and J is TRBJ2-1; 9 positions match TRBD2. V shed 5 bases and J 9 bases; nucleotides not matched to a gene: 14. CDR1 SGHTA and CDR2 FQGNSA come from the germline V gene. The CDR3 has 16 residues.

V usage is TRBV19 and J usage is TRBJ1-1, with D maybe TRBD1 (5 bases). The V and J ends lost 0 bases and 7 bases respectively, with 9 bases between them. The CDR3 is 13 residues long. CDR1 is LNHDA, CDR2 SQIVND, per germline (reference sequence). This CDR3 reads CASSIDRGVEAFF. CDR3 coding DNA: TGTGCCAGTAGTATAGATCGGGGGGTTGAAGCTTTCTTT.

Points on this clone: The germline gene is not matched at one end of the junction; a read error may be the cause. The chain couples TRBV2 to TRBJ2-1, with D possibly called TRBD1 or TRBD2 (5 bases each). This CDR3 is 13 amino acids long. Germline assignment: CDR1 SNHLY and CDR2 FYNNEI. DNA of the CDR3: TGTGCCAGCAGAGAAGAGGGCAGGGATGAGCAGTTCTTC. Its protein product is CASREEGRDEQFF.